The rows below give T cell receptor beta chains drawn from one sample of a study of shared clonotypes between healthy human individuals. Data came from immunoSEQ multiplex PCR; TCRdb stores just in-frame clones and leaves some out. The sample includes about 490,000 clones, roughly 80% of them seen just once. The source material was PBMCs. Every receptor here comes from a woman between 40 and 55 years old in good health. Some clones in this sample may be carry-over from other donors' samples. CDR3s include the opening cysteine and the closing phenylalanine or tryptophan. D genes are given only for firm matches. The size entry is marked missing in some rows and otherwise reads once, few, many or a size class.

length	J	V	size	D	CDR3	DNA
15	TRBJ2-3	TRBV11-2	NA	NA	CASSTRGRETDTQYF	TGTGCCAGCAGCACCCGGGGCAGGGAGACAGATACGCAGTATTTT
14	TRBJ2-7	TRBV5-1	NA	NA	CASSSQGTLYEQYF	TGCGCCAGCAGCTCTCAGGGGACTCTCTACGAGCAGTACTTC
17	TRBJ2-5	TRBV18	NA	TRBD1	CASSPPTGLEYQETQYF	TGTGCCAGCTCACCACCGACAGGGTTAGAGTACCAAGAGACCCAGTACTTC
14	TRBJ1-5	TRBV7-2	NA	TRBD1	CASSMGQSYQPQHF	TGTGCCAGCAGCATGGGACAGTCCTATCAGCCCCAGCATTTT
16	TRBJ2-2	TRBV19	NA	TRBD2	CASSPLAGTNTGELFF	TGTGCCAGTAGCCCTCTAGCGGGAACGAACACCGGGGAGCTGTTTTTT
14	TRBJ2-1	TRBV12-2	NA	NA	CASRLGRTGSEQFF	TGTGCAAGTCGCTTAGGACGAACTGGTAGTGAGCAGTTCTTC
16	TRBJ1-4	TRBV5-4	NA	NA	CASSLSGGTLNEKLFF	TGTGCCAGCAGCCTCTCCGGGGGGACTCTTAATGAAAAACTGTTTTTT
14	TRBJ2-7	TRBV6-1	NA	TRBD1	CASKGGQGHYEQYF	TGTGCCAGCAAAGGTGGACAGGGACACTACGAGCAGTACTTC
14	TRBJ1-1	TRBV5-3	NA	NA	CACLGRGMNTEAFF	TGTGCCTGCCTCGGGAGGGGCATGAACACTGAAGCTTTCTTT
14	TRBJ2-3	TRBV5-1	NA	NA	CASSLALNTDTQYF	TGCGCCAGCAGCTTGGCCCTGAACACAGATACGCAGTATTTT
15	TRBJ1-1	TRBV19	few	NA	CASSISLVTNTEAFF	TGTGCCAGTAGTATTTCATTGGTCACGAACACTGAAGCTTTCTTT
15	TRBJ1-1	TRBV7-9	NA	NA	CASSLQNSMNTEAFF	TGTGCCAGCAGCCTACAGAACAGCATGAACACTGAAGCTTTCTTT
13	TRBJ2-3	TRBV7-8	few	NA	CASSLWSEDTQYF	TGTGCCAGCAGCTTGTGGAGTGAAGATACGCAGTATTTT
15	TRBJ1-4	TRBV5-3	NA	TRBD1	CARKGQGAANEKLFF	TGTGCCAGAAAGGGACAGGGGGCGGCTAATGAAAAACTGTTTTTT
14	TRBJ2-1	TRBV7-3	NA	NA	CASSSSGTYNEQFF	TGTGCCAGCAGCTCCTCCGGGACCTACAATGAGCAGTTCTTC
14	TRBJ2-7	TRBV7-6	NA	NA	CASSLRESGYEQYF	TGTGCCAGCAGCTTGCGTGAGTCGGGCTACGAGCAGTACTTC
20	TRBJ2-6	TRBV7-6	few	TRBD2	CASSPNLGLAGPSGANVLTF	TGTGCCAGCAGCCCAAACCTTGGACTAGCGGGACCCTCTGGGGCCAACGTCCTGACTTTC
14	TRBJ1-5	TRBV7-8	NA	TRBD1	CASSRDRVNQPQHF	TGTGCCAGCAGCCGAGACAGGGTTAATCAGCCCCAGCATTTT
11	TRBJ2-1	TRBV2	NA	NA	CATSFSNEQFF	TGTGCCACCTCCTTCTCGAATGAGCAGTTCTTC
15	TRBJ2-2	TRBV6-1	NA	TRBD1	CASSARQGNTGELFF	TGTGCCAGCAGTGCCAGACAGGGGAACACCGGGGAGCTGTTTTTT
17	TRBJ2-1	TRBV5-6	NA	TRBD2	CASSLRAGLAGVDEQFF	TGTGCCAGCAGCTTGAGGGCGGGACTAGCGGGAGTTGATGAGCAGTTCTTC
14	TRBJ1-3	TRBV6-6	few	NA	CASSLGGSGNTIYF	TGTGCCAGCAGTCTGGGGGGCAGCGGAAACACCATATATTTT
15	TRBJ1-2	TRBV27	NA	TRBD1	CASSLVGTGDYGYTF	TGTGCCAGCAGTTTAGTTGGGACAGGGGACTATGGCTACACCTTC
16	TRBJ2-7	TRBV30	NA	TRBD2	CAWSVLAGGLTYEQYF	TGTGCCTGGAGTGTACTAGCGGGAGGTCTGACCTACGAGCAGTACTTC
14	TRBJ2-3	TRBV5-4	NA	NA	CASSSYRVTDTQYF	TGTGCCAGCAGCTCTTACAGGGTCACAGATACGCAGTATTTT
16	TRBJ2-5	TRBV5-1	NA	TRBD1	CASSLTGTGFLETQYF	TGCGCCAGCAGCTTAACCGGGACAGGGTTCTTGGAGACCCAGTACTTC
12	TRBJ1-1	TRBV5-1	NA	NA	CASRLGASEAFF	TGCGCCAGCAGGTTGGGAGCCTCTGAAGCTTTCTTT
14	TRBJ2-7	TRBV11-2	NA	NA	CASSLATQDNEQYF	TGTGCCAGCAGCTTAGCAACACAGGACAACGAGCAGTACTTC
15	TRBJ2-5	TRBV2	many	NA	CASSENRVGGETQYF	TGTGCCAGCAGTGAGAACAGGGTTGGGGGAGAGACCCAGTACTTC
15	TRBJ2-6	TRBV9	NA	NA	CASSPVGGGANVLTF	TGTGCCAGCAGCCCAGTGGGCGGTGGGGCCAACGTCCTGACTTTC
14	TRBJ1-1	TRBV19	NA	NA	CASMGGPKNTEAFF	TGTGCCAGTATGGGAGGGCCTAAGAACACTGAAGCTTTCTTT
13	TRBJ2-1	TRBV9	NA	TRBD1	CASSGRGLGEQFF	TGTGCCAGCAGCGGCAGGGGGCTGGGGGAGCAGTTCTTC
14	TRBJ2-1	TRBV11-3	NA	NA	CASSLGLDPNEQFF	TGTGCCAGCAGCTTAGGACTTGATCCCAATGAGCAGTTCTTC
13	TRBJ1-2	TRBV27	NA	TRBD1	CASSSRQGEGYTF	TGTGCCAGCAGTTCCAGACAGGGTGAAGGCTACACCTTC
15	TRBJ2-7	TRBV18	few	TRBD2	CASSPSTSGAYEQYF	TGTGCCAGCTCGCCTTCGACTAGCGGAGCCTACGAGCAGTACTTC
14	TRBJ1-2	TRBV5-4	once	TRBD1	CASRSRDRDYGYTF	TGTGCCAGCAGATCCCGGGACAGGGACTATGGCTACACCTTC
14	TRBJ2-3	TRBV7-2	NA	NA	CASSLGPPVDTQYF	TGTGCCAGCAGCTTAGGTCCGCCTGTCGATACGCAGTATTTT